The 5 T cell receptor beta chains in this list originate from one sample, sequenced in a study of Graves' ophthalmopathy and Graves' hyperthyroidism. The TCR beta CDR3 regions underwent amplification from RNA transcripts. An opening RT-PCR round employed HTBI primers and preceded a second-round multiplex PCR. Via MiXCR, TCRdb re-called the multiplex PCR reads, giving one row per CDR3 protein. Of around 1,200,000 distinct CDR3 sequences listed, 36% were seen once; the top ten hold approximately 12%. The specimen was peripheral blood or thyroid tissue (not recorded which). The receptors were sampled from an adult man with Graves' hyperthyroidism.

Only a few counts were recorded for this clonotype. The chain employs TRBV7-3 and TRBJ1-1; the match to TRBD1 covers 7 bases. CDR3 size: 15 residues. V shed 1 base and J 3 bases; nucleotides not matched to a gene: 5. The germline V gene encodes CDR1 SGHTA and CDR2 FQGTGA. The CDR3 DNA follows: TGTGCCAGCAGCTTAATTCCCCAGGGGGACACTGAAGCTTTCTTT. It yields the protein CASSLIPQGDTEAFF. Full variable domain (rest looked up from reference TRBV7-3 and TRBJ1-1): GAGVSQTPSNKVTEKGKYVELRCDPISGHTALYWYRQSLGQGPEFLIYFQGTGAADDSGLPNDRFFAVRPEGSVSTLKIQRTERGDSAVYLCASSLIPQGDTEAFFGQGTRLTVV.

This clonotype has a single count. The chain joins TRBV12-3 or TRBV12-4 to TRBJ2-3, with D perhaps TRBD1 or TRBD2 (5 bases each). The CDR3 covers 13 residues. With 2 bases removed from V and 3 bases from J, the gap between germline ends came to 6 bases. The CDR3 sequence: CASSLWGTDTQYF. As DNA, the CDR3 is TGTGCCAGCAGTTTATGGGGGACAGATACGCAGTATTTT.

Comment on this clonotype: This may be a read error: a much more frequent sequence differs by one nucleotide. CDR3 sequence (DNA): TGTGCCAGTAGTAACGGGGGAATTACCCACGAGCAGTACTTC. It codes for CASSNGGITHEQYF. The rearrangement joins TRBV19 to TRBJ2-7; D is possibly TRBD2 (6 bases). The CDR3 is 14 residues long. CDR1 is LNHDA, CDR2 SQIVND, per germline (reference sequence). V was trimmed by 4 bases and J by 5 bases, leaving 15 bases between them.

About this clonotype: It may be a read error: a sequence one base away is much more abundant. The chain couples TRBV10-2 to TRBJ1-1; perhaps TRBD1 as D (5 bases). Germline-derived CDR1 and CDR2 are WSHSY and SAAADI. There are 15 residues in the CDR3. Here the CDR3 reads CVSYKTRGPDTEAFF. DNA of the CDR3: TGCGTCAGCTATAAAACGAGGGGCCCTGACACTGAAGCTTTCTTT.

The V call is TRBV20-1, the J call TRBJ2-7, with no clear D. Trimming took off 5 bases at V and 0 bases at J, with 8 bases between the two ends. In germline, CDR1 is DFQATT, CDR2 SNEGSKA (reference sequence). The CDR3 consists of 12 residues. CDR3: CSAGYSSYEQYF. The CDR3 DNA reads TGCAGTGCTGGTTACAGCTCCTACGAGCAGTACTTC.